These 14 T cell receptor beta chains were sequenced from one sample in a study of blood T cell repertoires in COVID-19. Produced via immunoSEQ multiplex PCR; TCRdb's table is partial and in-frame only. The sample shows a few hundred thousand clones, nearly 90% of them seen only once. Source material: PBMCs or T cells enriched from blood (not recorded which). The receptor source for this set is a young man who had been exposed to COVID-19.

This sequence joins TRBV6-5 and TRBJ2-3; 7 bases are a match to TRBD1. J gave up 3 bases and V 6 bases, and 3 bases lay outside the gene matches. The CDR3 spans 13 residues. Germline values: CDR1 MNHEY, CDR2 SVGAGI. CDR3: CASRETGTDTQYF. CDR3 DNA sequence: TGTGCCAGCAGAGAGACAGGGACAGATACGCAGTATTTT.

V is TRBV3-1 (or the pseudogene TRBV3-2) and J is TRBJ2-7, with 8 bases identical to TRBD1. This CDR3 spans 15 amino acids. Germline trimming cut 2 bases from V and 7 bases from J; bases unmatched to any gene: 10. Germline values: CDR1 LGHDT, CDR2 YNNKEL (reference sequence). Here the CDR3 reads CASSQTGTGGEEQYF. CDR3 coding DNA: TGTGCCAGCAGCCAAACCGGGACAGGTGGTGAAGAGCAGTACTTC.

There are a few counts of this clone. This chain uses TRBV3-1 (or the pseudogene TRBV3-2) with TRBJ1-5, with D unclear. The CDR3 consists of 15 residues. The germline V gene has CDR1 LGHDT and CDR2 YNNKEL (reference sequence). With 0 bases removed from V and 9 bases from J, the gap between germline ends came to 15 bases. CDR3 DNA sequence: TGTGCCAGCAGCCAAGATACCTCGGGGAAGGGGCCCCAGCATTTT. This translates into CASSQDTSGKGPQHF.

This sequence joins TRBV19 and TRBJ2-2; D is undetermined. CDR3 size: 13 residues. Per the germline V gene, CDR1 is LNHDA and CDR2 is SQIVND (reference sequence). V was pared by 1 base and J by 4 bases, with 4 bases between. This chain's CDR3 is CASSIARTGELFF. CDR3 DNA: TGTGCCAGTAGTATAGCTCGCACCGGGGAGCTGTTTTTT.

CDR3 in DNA: TGTGCCAGCAGCGTGTGGGAGGGCACCATATATTTT. This gives the protein CASSVWEGTIYF. The chain links TRBV9 to TRBJ1-3; D not certain. The CDR3 consists of 12 residues. Germline-derived CDR1 and CDR2 are SGDLS and YYNGEE. Trimming cost V 2 bases and J 9 bases, with 9 bases left between them.

The rearrangement links TRBV3-1 (or the pseudogene TRBV3-2) to TRBJ2-5, with a tentative D call TRBD2 (5 bases). In germline, CDR1 is LGHDT, CDR2 YNNKEL (reference sequence). The CDR3 sequence is 14 residues long. Trimming pared 0 bases from V and 7 bases from J, leaving 12 bases between. The CDR3 DNA reads TGTGCCAGCAGCCAAGAACAGTATCGGGGGACCCAGTACTTC. Amino acid sequence: CASSQEQYRGTQYF.

The rearrangement joins TRBV18 to TRBJ1-1; 12 bases line up with TRBD1. Unmatched junction bases numbered 17, after V lost 6 bases and J lost 3 bases. The CDR3 runs 19 residues. CDR1 KGHSH and CDR2 LQKENI come from the germline V gene. This CDR3 reads CASSRISPGQGAADTEAFF. CDR3 sequence (DNA): TGTGCCAGCTCCCGAATTTCGCCGGGACAGGGGGCGGCGGACACTGAAGCTTTCTTT.

This chain joins TRBV2 and TRBJ1-6, with D hard to call. Germline V gives CDR1 SNHLY, CDR2 FYNNEI. The ends were cut back, 0 bases at V and 8 bases at J, with 5 bases in the middle. This CDR3 is 13 amino acids long. CDR3 protein: CASSEAPDSPLHF. CDR3 in DNA: TGTGCCAGCAGTGAAGCTCCGGATTCACCCCTCCACTTT.

The V gene is TRBV5-4, the J gene TRBJ2-3, with 11 bases aligning to TRBD2. Germline CDR1 SGHNT, CDR2 YYREEE (reference sequence). The V gene end was trimmed by 4 bases and the J gene end by 0 bases; junction bases not matched to a gene: 4. There are 16 residues in the CDR3. In nucleotides, the CDR3 is TGTGCCAGCAGCACAGGGACTAGCGGTAGCACAGATACGCAGTATTTT. This gives the protein CASSTGTSGSTDTQYF.

The sample holds a few counts of this clone. The CDR3 sequence: CASSLGDRELNEQFF. Written as DNA, the CDR3 is TGTGCCAGCAGCTTAGGAGACAGGGAGTTAAATGAGCAGTTCTTC. The gene calls are TRBV11-2 and TRBJ2-1, with 7 bases that match TRBD1. The germline gives CDR1 SGHAT, CDR2 FQNNGV. This CDR3 comprises 15 residues. Unmatched junction bases numbered 7, after V lost 1 base and J lost 7 bases.

V and J are TRBV27 and TRBJ1-1; D perhaps matches TRBD1 (6 bases). This CDR3 comprises 15 residues. Germline-derived CDR1 and CDR2 are MNHEY and SMNVEV (reference sequence). Between the trimmed V and J ends, which lost 2 bases and 2 bases, there was a span of 12 bases. DNA for the CDR3: TGTGCCAGCAGTTTACAACAGGGCGTTAACACTGAAGCTTTCTTT. Encoded protein: CASSLQQGVNTEAFF.

The CDR3 loop reads CASSQEQGYSEAFF. CDR3 DNA: TGCGCCAGCAGCCAAGAACAGGGTTACTCTGAAGCTTTCTTT. The chain is built from TRBV4-1 and TRBJ1-1; TRBD1 is a possible D gene (6 bases). This CDR3 comprises 14 residues. The V gene's germline CDR1 is MGHRA and CDR2 YSYEKL. V was trimmed by 0 bases and J by 6 bases, leaving 11 bases between them.

This rearrangement joins TRBV7-6 to TRBJ2-7, with TRBD1 matching 7 bases. CDR3 length: 14 amino acids. CDR1 is SGHVS and CDR2 is FNYEAQ in the germline V gene. V dropped 5 bases and J dropped 5; count of bases not matched to a gene: 9. CDR3 nucleotide sequence: TGTGCCAGCAGCCCGACAGGGAACTTCCACGAGCAGTACTTC. Encoded protein: CASSPTGNFHEQYF.

This rearrangement joins TRBV5-1 to TRBJ1-5; D unresolved. CDR3 size: 14 residues. Trimming cost V 5 bases and J 4 bases, with 13 bases left between them. From germline, CDR1 is SGHRS and CDR2 YFSETQ. For the CDR3, the DNA is TGCGCCAGCAGGGAAGGATTAGCGAATCAGCCCCAGCATTTT. This gives the protein CASREGLANQPQHF.